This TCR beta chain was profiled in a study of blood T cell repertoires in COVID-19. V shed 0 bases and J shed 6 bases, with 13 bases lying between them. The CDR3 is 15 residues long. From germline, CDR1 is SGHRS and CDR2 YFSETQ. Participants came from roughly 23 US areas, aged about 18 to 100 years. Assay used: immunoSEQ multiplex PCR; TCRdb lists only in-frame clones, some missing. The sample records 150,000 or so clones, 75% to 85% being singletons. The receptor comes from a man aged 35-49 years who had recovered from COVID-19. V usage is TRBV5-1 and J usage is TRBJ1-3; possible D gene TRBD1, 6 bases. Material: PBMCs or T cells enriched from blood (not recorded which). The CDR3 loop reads CASSLGDMVENTIYF. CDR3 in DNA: TGCGCCAGCAGCTTGGGGGACATGGTTGAAAACACCATATATTTT. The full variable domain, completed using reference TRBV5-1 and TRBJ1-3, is KAGVTQTPRYLIKTRGQQVTLSCSPISGHRSVSWYQQTPGQGLQFLFEYFSETQRNKGNFPGRFSGRQFSNSRSEMNVSTLELGDSALYLCASSLGDMVENTIYFGEGSWLTVV.